This TCR beta chain was sequenced for a study of T-cell reconstitution after alpha-beta-depleted transplantation in children. Notes on the study in general: There were some patients whose high TCRbeta diversity at day 60 came from surviving recipient T cells and thymic progenitors.

V lost 1 base to trimming and J lost 1 base, with 1 base between them. Germline V CDR1 and CDR2: MGHRA, YSYEKL. This CDR3 comprises 12 residues. This clonotype showed up just a few times. What it binds is unknown. TCRbeta library preparation incorporated unique molecular identifiers. TCRdb used MiXCR to reprocess the PCR reads, holding one entry per CDR3 protein. Of about 420,000 distinct CDR3 sequences listed, 15% to 20% are singletons. The chain is built from TRBV4-1 and TRBJ1-1, with D unclear. The receptor was derived from a boy younger than two who had a stem cell transplant for Wiskott-Aldrich syndrome, so the T cells may come from the graft donor. The sequencing used PBMCs, mostly from graft donor cells, collected 360 days after TCRalphabeta/CD19-depleted stem cell transplant. The CDR3 reads CASSQANTEAFF. CDR3 DNA sequence: TGCGCCAGCAGCCAAGCGAACACTGAAGCTTTCTTT.